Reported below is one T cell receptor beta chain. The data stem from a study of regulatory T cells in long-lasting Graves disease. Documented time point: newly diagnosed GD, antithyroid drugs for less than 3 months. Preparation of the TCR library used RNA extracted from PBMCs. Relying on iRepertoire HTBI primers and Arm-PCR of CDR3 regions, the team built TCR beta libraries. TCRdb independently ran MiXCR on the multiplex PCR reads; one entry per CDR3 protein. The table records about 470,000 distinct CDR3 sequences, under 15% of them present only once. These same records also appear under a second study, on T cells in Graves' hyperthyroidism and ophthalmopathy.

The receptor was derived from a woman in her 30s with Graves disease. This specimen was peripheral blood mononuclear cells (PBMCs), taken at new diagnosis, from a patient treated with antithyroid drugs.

The DNA of the CDR3 is TGTGCCAGCAGGATGACAGGGAGTGATACCGGGGAGCTGTTTTTT. It translates to CASRMTGSDTGELFF. This chain links TRBV12-3 or TRBV12-4 with TRBJ2-2, with 7 bases that match TRBD1. The V segment lost 6 bases and the J segment 5 bases; nucleotides outside the gene matches: 9. This CDR3 comprises 15 residues.